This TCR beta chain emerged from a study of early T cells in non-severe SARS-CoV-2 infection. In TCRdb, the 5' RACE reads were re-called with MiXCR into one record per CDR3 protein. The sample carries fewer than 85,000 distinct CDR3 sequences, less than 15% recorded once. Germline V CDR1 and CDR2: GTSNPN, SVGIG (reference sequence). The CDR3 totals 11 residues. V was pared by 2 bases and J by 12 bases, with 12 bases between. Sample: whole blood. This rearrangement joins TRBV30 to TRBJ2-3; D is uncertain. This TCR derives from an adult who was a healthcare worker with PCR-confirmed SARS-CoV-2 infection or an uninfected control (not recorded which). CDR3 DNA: TGTGCCTGGAGTTCGGGCAGGCCCCAGTATTTT. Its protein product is CAWSSGRPQYF.